These T cell receptor beta chains were read from a single sample in a study of T cell responses to AZD1222 COVID-19 vaccine. Sequencing was performed with immunoSEQ multiplex PCR; in TCRdb, only in-frame clones are kept and a portion is missing. Among over 110,000 clones, around 89% were seen once, and the ten largest hold about 1.5%. This specimen consisted of peripheral blood, obtained on day 0 of AZD1222 vaccination. These receptors all come from an adult in good health. Each CDR3 is given with its conserved first and last residue. Each record gives: D gene, clone size, J gene, V gene, CDR3 DNA, CDR3 protein. The D gene is left open where the match is weak. Size is omitted from some rows. Given values are once, few, many or a class for expanded clones.

D: .
size: .
J: TRBJ1-2
V: TRBV30
DNA: TGTGCCTGGCTACATCTACGCTATGGCTACACCTTC
CDR3: CAWLHLRYGYTF

D: .
size: .
J: TRBJ2-1
V: TRBV21-1
DNA: TGTGCCCCCAGCAGCAAACGTGGATTAATAAAGGATGAGCAGTTCTTC
CDR3: CAPSSKRGLIKDEQFF

D: .
size: .
J: TRBJ1-1
V: TRBV6-5
DNA: TGTGCCAGCACGATTACGTGGGGAATGAACACTGAAGCTTTCTTT
CDR3: CASTITWGMNTEAFF

D: .
size: once
J: TRBJ1-2
V: TRBV6-5
DNA: TGTGCCAGCGCCCGGGACATGTATGGCTACACCTTC
CDR3: CASARDMYGYTF

D: TRBD1
size: few
J: TRBJ2-7
V: TRBV5-1
DNA: TGCGCCAGCAGCCAGCTTTCGCCGGGACAGGACTCCTACGAGCAGTACTTC
CDR3: CASSQLSPGQDSYEQYF

D: .
size: .
J: TRBJ2-1
V: TRBV5-7
DNA: TGTGCCCTCACGGTCGGGGGCGATGAGCAGTTCTTC
CDR3: CALTVGGDEQFF

D: TRBD2
size: .
J: TRBJ2-6
V: TRBV19
DNA: TGTGCCACTGATAGCGGGAGTACTGGGGCCAACGTCCTGACTTTC
CDR3: CATDSGSTGANVLTF

D: .
size: .
J: TRBJ1-1
V: TRBV3-1/TRBV3-2
DNA: TGTGCCAGCAGCCAAGATATTGGGGGGCTGAGGGCTTTCTTT
CDR3: CASSQDIGGLRAFF

D: TRBD2
size: .
J: TRBJ2-1
V: TRBV28
DNA: TGTGCCAGCAGTAGGACGCGGGGACTAGCGGGAGGAAACTACAATGAGCAGTTCTTC
CDR3: CASSRTRGLAGGNYNEQFF

D: .
size: .
J: TRBJ1-5
V: TRBV27
DNA: TGTGCCAGCAGTTTATCTGGAAATCAGCCCCAGCATTTT
CDR3: CASSLSGNQPQHF